These 10 T cell receptor beta chains originate from one sample sequenced in a study of blood T cell repertoires in COVID-19. Here immunoSEQ multiplex PCR was the method, and the copy in TCRdb shows in-frame clones only, minus some. The sample has about 54,000 clones; over 75% are singletons. Sequencing input: peripheral blood. The origin of the receptors is a woman aged 40 to 55 with active COVID-19.

J is TRBJ2-1 and V is TRBV7-9; TRBD2 matches at 9 bases. CDR3 length: 15 residues. Germline loops: CDR1 SEHNR, CDR2 FQNEAQ (reference sequence). The trim removed 1 base at V and 8 bases at J, leaving 6 bases unmatched. The CDR3 DNA reads as TGTGCCAGCAGCTTAGGGCTAGCGGGGATCGATGAGCAGTTCTTC. Translation: CASSLGLAGIDEQFF.

This rearrangement joins TRBV9 to TRBJ1-1; D gene ambiguous. V was clipped by 4 bases and J by 0 bases, with 4 bases between them. Germline loops: CDR1 SGDLS, CDR2 YYNGEE. This CDR3 region has 12 residues. CDR3 sequence: CASSQMNTEAFF. The CDR3 nucleotides are TGTGCCAGCAGCCAGATGAACACTGAAGCTTTCTTT.

This clone is a singleton in its sample. This sequence joins TRBV6-6 and TRBJ1-6, with D possibly matching TRBD1 (6 bases). The CDR3 is 16 residues long. V gave up 6 bases and J gave up 7 bases, with 19 bases separating them. Germline loops: CDR1 MNHNY, CDR2 SVGAGI (reference sequence). CDR3 bases: TGTGCCAGCAGAACGGGGGGCAGCAATCGCAATTCACCCCTCCACTTT. Residues: CASRTGGSNRNSPLHF.

The chain joins TRBV15 to TRBJ2-5, with TRBD1 as a possible D gene (6 bases). The CDR3 spans 15 residues. Germline CDR1 is LNHNV and CDR2 is YYDKDF (reference sequence). The V gene lost 5 bases and the J gene lost 5 bases, with 18 bases spanning the gap. CDR3: CATSRWDTVRETQYF. DNA for the CDR3: TGTGCCACCAGCCGATGGGACACCGTGAGGGAGACCCAGTACTTC. Complete variable domain (other parts from reference TRBV15 and TRBJ2-5): DAMVIQNPRYQVTQFGKPVTLSCSQTLNHNVMYWYQQKSSQAPKLLFHYYDKDFNNEADTPDNFQSRRPNTSFCFLDIRSPGLGDTAMYLCATSRWDTVRETQYFGPGTRLLVL.

This chain uses TRBV5-6 with TRBJ2-1; 10 bases fit TRBD1. J was trimmed by 5 bases and V by 3 bases; bases with no gene match: 11. CDR3 length: 17 residues. Looked up from germline, CDR1 is SGHDT and CDR2 is YYEEEE. CDR3 in amino acids: CASSSDIDRGLDNEQFF. The CDR3 DNA reads as TGTGCCAGCAGCTCCGATATCGACAGGGGGCTTGACAATGAGCAGTTCTTC.

This sequence joins TRBV2 and TRBJ1-1; tentatively, D is TRBD1 (6 bases). The germline V gene encodes CDR1 SNHLY and CDR2 FYNNEI. The CDR3 extends over 13 amino acids. The V and J ends lost 11 bases and 0 bases respectively, with 13 bases between them. The CDR3 is CAGRTEMNTEAFF. CDR3 DNA sequence: TGTGCCGGACGGACAGAAATGAACACTGAAGCTTTCTTT.

This sequence joins TRBV4-3 and TRBJ2-2, with 11 bases identical to TRBD2. Germline CDR1 and CDR2: LGHNA and YSLEER. The CDR3 is made up of 16 amino acids. Trimming at V came to 5 bases and at J to 7 bases, leaving 9 bases not matched to a gene. The DNA of the CDR3 is TGCGCCAGCAGCGAACTAGCGGGGGATCTGGGCGGGGAGCTGTTTTTT. It translates to CASSELAGDLGGELFF.

The chain joins TRBV12-3 or TRBV12-4 to TRBJ1-1, with 10 positions matching TRBD1. The ends lost 7 bases at V and 5 bases at J; junction bases unmatched: 4. The CDR3 is made up of 13 amino acids. In DNA form, the CDR3 reads TGTGCCAGCAACCCGGGACAGGGGACTGAAGCTTTCTTT. This translates into CASNPGQGTEAFF.

This chain uses TRBV11-3 with TRBJ2-1; D may be TRBD1 (6 bases). This CDR3 has 16 residues. V was clipped by 2 bases and J by 6 bases, with 17 bases between them. The V gene's germline CDR1 is SGHNT and CDR2 YENEEA. This CDR3 is CASSLIRQGWGNEQFF. CDR3 coding DNA: TGTGCCAGCAGCTTAATTCGGCAGGGGTGGGGCAATGAGCAGTTCTTC.

This chain uses TRBV5-4 with TRBJ2-1, with D perhaps TRBD1 (6 bases). Trimming removed 1 base at V and 8 bases at J, with 10 bases between. Germline loops: CDR1 SGHNT, CDR2 YYREEE (reference sequence). This CDR3 has 13 amino acids. CDR3: CASSLQGSDEQFF. CDR3 DNA: TGTGCCAGCAGCTTGCAGGGGTCCGATGAGCAGTTCTTC.